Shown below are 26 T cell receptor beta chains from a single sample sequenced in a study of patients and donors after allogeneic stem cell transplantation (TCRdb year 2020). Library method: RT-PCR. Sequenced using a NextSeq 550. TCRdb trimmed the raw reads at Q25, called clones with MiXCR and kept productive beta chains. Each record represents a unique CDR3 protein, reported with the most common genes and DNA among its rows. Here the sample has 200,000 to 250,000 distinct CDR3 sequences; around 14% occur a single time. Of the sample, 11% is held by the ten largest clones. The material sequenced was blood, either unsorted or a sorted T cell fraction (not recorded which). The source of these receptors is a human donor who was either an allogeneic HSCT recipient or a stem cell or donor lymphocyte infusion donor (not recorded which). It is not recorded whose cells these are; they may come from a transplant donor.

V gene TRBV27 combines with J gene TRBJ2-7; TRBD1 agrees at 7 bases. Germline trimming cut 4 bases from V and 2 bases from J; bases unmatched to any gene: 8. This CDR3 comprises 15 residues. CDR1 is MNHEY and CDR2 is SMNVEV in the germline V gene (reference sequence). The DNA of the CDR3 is TGTGCCAGCAGTTCCCCCGGCAGGGGGACCTACGAGCAGTACTTC. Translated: CASSSPGRGTYEQYF.

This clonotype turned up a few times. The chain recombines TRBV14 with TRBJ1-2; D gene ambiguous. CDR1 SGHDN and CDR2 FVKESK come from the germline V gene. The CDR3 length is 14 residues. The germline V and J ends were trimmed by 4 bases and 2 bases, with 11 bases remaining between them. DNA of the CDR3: TGTGCCAGCAGCCCAAGCCTGAAGAACTATGGCTACACCTTC. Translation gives CASSPSLKNYGYTF.

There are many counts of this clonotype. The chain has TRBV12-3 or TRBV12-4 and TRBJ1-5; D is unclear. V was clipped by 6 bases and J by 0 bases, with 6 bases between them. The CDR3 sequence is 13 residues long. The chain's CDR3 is CASRGLSNQPQHF. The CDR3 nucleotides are TGTGCCAGCAGGGGCCTTAGCAATCAGCCCCAGCATTTT.

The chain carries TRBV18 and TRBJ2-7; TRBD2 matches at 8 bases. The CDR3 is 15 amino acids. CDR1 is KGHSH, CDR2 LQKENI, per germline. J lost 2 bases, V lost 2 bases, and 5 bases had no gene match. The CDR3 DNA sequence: TGTGCCAGCTCACCAATGGGACTAGGAACCTACGAGCAGTACTTC. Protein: CASSPMGLGTYEQYF.

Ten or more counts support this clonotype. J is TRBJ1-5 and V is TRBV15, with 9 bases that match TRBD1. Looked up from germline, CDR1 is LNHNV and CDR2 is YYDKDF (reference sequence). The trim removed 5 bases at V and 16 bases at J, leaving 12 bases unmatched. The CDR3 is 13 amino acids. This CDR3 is CATSGTRDRARHF. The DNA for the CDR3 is TGTGCCACCAGCGGAACACGGGACAGGGCCCGTCATTTT. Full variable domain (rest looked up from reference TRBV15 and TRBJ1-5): DAMVIQNPRYQVTQFGKPVTLSCSQTLNHNVMYWYQQKSSQAPKLLFHYYDKDFNNEADTPDNFQSRRPNTSFCFLDIRSPGLGDTAMYLCATSGTRDRARHFGDGTRLSIL.

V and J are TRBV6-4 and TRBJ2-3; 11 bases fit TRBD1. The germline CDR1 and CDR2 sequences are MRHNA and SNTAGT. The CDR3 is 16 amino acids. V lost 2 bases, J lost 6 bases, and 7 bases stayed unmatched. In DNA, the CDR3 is TGTGCCAGCAGTGACCCCGGGACAGGGGGACGGGATACGCAGTATTTT. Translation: CASSDPGTGGRDTQYF.

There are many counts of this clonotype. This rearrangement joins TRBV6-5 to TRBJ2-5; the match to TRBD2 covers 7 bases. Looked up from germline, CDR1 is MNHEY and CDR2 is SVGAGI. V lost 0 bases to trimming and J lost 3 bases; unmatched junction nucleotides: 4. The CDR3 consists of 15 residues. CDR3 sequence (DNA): TGTGCCAGCAGTTACTCCTCTAGCGGAAAAGAGACCCAGTACTTC. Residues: CASSYSSSGKETQYF.

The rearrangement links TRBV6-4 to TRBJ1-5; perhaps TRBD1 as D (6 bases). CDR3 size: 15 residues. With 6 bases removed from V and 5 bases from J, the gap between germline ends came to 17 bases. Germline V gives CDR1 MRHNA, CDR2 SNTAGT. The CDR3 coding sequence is TGTGCCAGCAGACTACCCGACAGGATCGATCAGCCCCAGCATTTT. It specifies CASRLPDRIDQPQHF.

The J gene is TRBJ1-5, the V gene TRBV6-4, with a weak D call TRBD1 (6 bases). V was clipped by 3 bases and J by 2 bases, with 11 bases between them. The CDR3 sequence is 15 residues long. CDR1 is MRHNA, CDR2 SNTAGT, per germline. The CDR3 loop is CASSEKGGGNQPQHF. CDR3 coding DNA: TGTGCCAGCAGTGAAAAGGGGGGCGGCAATCAGCCCCAGCATTTT.

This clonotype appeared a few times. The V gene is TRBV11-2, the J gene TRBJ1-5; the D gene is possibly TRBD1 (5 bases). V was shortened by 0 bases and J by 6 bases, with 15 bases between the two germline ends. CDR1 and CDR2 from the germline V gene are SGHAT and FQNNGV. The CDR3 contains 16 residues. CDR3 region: CASSLEGRLGSQPQHF. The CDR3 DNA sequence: TGTGCCAGCAGCTTAGAGGGGCGGCTTGGTAGTCAGCCCCAGCATTTT.

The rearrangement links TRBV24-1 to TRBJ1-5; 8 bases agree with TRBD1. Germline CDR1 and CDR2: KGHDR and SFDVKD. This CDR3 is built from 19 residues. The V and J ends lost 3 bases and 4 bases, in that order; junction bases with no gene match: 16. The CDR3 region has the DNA TGTGCCACCAGTGATCATGTAACCACCGGGACAGGCAGAAATCAGCCCCAGCATTTT. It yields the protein CATSDHVTTGTGRNQPQHF.

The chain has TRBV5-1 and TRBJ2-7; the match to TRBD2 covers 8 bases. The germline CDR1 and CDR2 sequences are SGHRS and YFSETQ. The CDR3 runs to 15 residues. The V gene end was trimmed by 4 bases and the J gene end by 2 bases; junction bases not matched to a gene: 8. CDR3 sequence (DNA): TGCGCCAGCAGCACGTCCGGGGGGGTGGCCTACGAGCAGTACTTC. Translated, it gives CASSTSGGVAYEQYF.

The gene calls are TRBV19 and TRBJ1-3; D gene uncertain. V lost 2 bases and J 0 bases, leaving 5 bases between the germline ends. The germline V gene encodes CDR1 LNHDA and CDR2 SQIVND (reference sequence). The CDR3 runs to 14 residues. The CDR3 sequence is CASSIRVSGNTIYF. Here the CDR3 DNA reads TGTGCCAGTAGTATAAGGGTCTCTGGAAACACCATATATTTT.

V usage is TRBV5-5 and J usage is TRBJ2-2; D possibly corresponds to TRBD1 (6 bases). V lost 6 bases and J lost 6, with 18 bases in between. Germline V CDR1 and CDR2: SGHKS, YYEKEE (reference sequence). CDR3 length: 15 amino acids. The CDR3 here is CASMPSQGLAGELFF. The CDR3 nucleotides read TGTGCCAGCATGCCGAGTCAGGGGTTGGCCGGGGAGCTGTTTTTT.

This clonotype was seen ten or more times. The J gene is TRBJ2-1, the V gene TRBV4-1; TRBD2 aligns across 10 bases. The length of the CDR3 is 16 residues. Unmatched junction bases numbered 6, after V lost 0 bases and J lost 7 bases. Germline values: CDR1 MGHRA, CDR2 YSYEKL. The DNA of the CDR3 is TGCGCCAGCAGCCAAGAAACCAGCGGGGGGGGGAATGAGCAGTTCTTC. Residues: CASSQETSGGGNEQFF.

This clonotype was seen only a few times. CDR3 protein: CASSTTSGGRYEQYF. In DNA form, the CDR3 reads TGTGCCAGCAGCACTACTAGCGGGGGACGGTACGAGCAGTACTTC. V usage is TRBV6-2 or TRBV6-3 and J usage is TRBJ2-7; TRBD2 matches 11 bases. Germline lookup yields CDR1 MNHEY and CDR2 SVGEGT. Losses at the gene ends were 6 bases for V and 4 bases for J; bases not matched to a gene: 8. The CDR3 totals 15 residues.

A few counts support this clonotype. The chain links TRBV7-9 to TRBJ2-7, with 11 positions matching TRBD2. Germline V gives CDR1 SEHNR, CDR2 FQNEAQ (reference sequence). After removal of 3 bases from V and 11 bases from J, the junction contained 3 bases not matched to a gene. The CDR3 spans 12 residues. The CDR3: CASSLVAGGEYF. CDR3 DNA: TGTGCCAGCAGCTTGGTAGCGGGAGGGGAGTACTTC.

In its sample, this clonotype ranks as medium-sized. CDR3 bases: TGCAGTGCTAGAGACCACCCTCGGGCTAGCGGTAGCTCCTACGAGCAGTACTTC. This codes for CSARDHPRASGSSYEQYF. This chain links TRBV20-1 with TRBJ2-7, with TRBD2 matching 7 bases. V lost 0 bases, J lost 0 bases, and 14 bases stayed unmatched. Germline V gene lookup returns CDR1 DFQATT and CDR2 SNEGSKA (reference sequence). The CDR3 covers 18 residues.

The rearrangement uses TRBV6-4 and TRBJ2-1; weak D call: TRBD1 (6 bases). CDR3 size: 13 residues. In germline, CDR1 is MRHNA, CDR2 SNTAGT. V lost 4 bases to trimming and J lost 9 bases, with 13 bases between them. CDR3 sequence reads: CASSGTAPGEQFF. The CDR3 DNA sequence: TGTGCCAGCAGTGGGACAGCCCCCGGTGAGCAGTTCTTC.

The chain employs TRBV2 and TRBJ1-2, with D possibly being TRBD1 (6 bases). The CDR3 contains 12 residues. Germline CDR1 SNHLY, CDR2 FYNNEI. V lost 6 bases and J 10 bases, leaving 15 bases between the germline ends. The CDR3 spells CASSPVNRAYTF. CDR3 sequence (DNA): TGTGCCAGCAGCCCCGTCAACAGGGCCTACACCTTC. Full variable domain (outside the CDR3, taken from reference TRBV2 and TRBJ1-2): EPEVTQTPSHQVTQMGQEVILRCVPISNHLYFYWYRQILGQKVEFLVSFYNNEISEKSEIFDDQFSVERPDGSNFTLKIRSTKLEDSAMYFCASSPVNRAYTFGSGTRLTVV.

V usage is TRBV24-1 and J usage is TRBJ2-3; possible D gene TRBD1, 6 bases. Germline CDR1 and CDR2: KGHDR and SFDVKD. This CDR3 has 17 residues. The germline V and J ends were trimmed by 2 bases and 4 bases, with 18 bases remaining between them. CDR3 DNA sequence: TGTGCCACCAGTGATTCCCCCGACAGGACGGGCGCAGATACGCAGTATTTT. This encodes CATSDSPDRTGADTQYF.

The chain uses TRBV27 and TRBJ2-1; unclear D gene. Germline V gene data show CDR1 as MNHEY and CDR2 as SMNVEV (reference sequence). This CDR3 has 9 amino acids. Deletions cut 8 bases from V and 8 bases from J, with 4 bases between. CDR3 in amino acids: CASGYEQFF. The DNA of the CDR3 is TGTGCCAGCGGGTATGAGCAGTTCTTC.

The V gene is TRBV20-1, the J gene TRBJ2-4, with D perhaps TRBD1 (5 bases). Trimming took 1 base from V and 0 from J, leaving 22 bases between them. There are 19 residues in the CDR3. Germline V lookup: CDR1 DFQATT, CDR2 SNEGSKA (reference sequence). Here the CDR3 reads CSARGSDTQGPLAKNIQYF. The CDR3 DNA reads TGCAGTGCTAGAGGCTCGGACACGCAGGGCCCGTTAGCCAAAAACATTCAGTACTTC.

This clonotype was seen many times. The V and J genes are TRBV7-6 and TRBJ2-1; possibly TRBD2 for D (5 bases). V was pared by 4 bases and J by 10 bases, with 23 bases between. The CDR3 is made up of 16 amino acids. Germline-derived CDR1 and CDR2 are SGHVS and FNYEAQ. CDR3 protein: CASSSGGLDDTREQFF. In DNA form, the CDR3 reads TGTGCCAGCAGCTCCGGTGGGCTAGACGATACTAGAGAGCAGTTCTTC.

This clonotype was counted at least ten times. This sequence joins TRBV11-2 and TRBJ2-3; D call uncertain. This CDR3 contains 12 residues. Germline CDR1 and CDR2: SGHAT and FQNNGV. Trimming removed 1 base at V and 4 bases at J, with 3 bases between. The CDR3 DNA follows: TGTGCCAGCAGCTTAGCATCAGATACGCAGTATTTT. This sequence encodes CASSLASDTQYF.

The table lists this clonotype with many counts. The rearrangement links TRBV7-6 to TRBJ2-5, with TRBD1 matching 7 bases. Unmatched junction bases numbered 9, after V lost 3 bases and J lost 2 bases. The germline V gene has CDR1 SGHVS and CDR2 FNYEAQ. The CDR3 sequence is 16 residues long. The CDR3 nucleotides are TGTGCCAGCAGCTTCCGACCCCGGGGACAGCAAGAGACCCAGTACTTC. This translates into CASSFRPRGQQETQYF.